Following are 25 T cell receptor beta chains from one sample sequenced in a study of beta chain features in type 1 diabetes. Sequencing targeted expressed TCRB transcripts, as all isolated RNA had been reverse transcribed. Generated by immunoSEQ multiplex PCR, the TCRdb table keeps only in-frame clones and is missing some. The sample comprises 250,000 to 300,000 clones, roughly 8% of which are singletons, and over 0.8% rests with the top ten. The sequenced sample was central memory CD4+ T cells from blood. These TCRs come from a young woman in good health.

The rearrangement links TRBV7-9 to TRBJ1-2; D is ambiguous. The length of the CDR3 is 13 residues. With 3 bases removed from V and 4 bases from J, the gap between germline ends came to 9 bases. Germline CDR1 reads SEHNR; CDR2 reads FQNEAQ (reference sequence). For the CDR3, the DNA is TGTGCCAGCAGCTTCCCGGACTCCTATGGCTACACCTTC. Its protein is CASSFPDSYGYTF.

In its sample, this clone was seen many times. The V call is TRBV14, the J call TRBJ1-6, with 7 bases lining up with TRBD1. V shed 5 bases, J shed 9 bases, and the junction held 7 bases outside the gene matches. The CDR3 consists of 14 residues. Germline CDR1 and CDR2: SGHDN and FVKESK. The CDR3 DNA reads TGTGCCAGCAGCACCGGGACAGTGATTTCACCCCTCCACTTT. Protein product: CASSTGTVISPLHF.

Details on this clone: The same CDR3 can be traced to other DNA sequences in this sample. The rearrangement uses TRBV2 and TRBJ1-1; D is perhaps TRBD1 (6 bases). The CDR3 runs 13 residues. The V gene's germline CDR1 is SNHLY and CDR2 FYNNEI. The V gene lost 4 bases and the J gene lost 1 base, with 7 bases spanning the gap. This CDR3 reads CASSGRGNTEAFF. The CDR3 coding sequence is TGTGCCAGCAGTGGCAGGGGGAACACTGAAGCTTTCTTT.

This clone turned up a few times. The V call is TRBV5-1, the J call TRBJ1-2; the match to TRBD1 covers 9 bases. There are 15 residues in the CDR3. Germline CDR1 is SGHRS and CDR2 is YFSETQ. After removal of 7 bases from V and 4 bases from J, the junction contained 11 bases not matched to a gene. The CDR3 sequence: CASSQPGQGFYGYTF. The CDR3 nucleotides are TGCGCCAGCTCACAACCGGGACAGGGATTCTATGGCTACACCTTC.

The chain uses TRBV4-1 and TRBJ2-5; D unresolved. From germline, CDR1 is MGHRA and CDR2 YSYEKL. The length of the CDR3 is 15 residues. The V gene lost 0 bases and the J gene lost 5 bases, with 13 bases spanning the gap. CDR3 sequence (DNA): TGCGCCAGCAGCCAAGATTTGAACAGACGGGAGACCCAGTACTTC. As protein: CASSQDLNRRETQYF.

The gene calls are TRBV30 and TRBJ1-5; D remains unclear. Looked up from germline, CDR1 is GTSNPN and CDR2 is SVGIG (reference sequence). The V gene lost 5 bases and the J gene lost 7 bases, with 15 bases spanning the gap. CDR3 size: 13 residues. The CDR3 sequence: CAWQVAGGQPQHF. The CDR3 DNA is TGTGCCTGGCAGGTCGCAGGTGGCCAGCCCCAGCATTTT.

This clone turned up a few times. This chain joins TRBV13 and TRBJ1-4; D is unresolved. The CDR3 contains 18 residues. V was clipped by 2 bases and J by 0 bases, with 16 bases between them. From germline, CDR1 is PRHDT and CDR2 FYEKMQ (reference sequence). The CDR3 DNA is TGTGCCAGCAGCTTACGTAACAGAGCGGGTACAACTAATGAAAAACTGTTTTTT. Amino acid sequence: CASSLRNRAGTTNEKLFF.

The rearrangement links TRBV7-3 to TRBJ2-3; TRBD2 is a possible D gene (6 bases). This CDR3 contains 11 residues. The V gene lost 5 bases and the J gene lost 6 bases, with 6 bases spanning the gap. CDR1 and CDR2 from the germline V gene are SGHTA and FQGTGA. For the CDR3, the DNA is TGTGCCAGCAGCGCGGGGGATACGCAGTATTTT. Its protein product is CASSAGDTQYF.

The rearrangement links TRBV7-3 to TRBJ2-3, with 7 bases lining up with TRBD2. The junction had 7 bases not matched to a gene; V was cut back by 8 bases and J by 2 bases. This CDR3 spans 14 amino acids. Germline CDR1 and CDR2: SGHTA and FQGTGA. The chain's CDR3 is CASGEAGPTDTQYF. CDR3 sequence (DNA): TGTGCCAGCGGCGAAGCGGGGCCCACAGATACGCAGTATTTT.

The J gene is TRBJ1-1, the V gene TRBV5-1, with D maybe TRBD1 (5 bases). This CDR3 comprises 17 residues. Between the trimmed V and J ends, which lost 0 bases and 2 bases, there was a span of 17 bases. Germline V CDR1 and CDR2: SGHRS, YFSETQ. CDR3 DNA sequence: TGCGCCAGCAGCTTGGCGTTGGGTCAGGGTGGAAACACTGAAGCTTTCTTT. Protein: CASSLALGQGGNTEAFF. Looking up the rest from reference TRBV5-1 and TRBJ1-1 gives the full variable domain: KAGVTQTPRYLIKTRGQQVTLSCSPISGHRSVSWYQQTPGQGLQFLFEYFSETQRNKGNFPGRFSGRQFSNSRSEMNVSTLELGDSALYLCASSLALGQGGNTEAFFGQGTRLTVV.

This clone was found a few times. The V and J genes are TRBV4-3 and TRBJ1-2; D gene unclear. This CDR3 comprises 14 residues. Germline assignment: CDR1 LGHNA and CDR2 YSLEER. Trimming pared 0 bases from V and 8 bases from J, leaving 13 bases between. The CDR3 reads CASSQEVRGGGYTF. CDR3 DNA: TGCGCCAGCAGCCAAGAAGTCCGGGGAGGCGGCTACACCTTC.

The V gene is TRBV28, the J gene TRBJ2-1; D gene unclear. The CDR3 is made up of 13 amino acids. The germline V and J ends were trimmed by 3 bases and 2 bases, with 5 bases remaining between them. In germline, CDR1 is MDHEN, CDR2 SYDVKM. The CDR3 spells CASSLNPYNEQFF. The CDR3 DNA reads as TGTGCCAGCAGTTTGAACCCCTACAATGAGCAGTTCTTC.

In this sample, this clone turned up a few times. This CDR3 is CASSPLVDTQYF. The CDR3 nucleotides read TGTGCCAGCAGCCCTCTTGTAGATACGCAGTATTTT. This chain uses TRBV7-2 with TRBJ2-3; D remains ambiguous. The V end lost 5 bases, the J end lost 5 bases, and 8 bases lay between the germline ends. The CDR3 sequence is 12 residues long. Per the germline V gene, CDR1 is SGHTA and CDR2 is FQGNSA.

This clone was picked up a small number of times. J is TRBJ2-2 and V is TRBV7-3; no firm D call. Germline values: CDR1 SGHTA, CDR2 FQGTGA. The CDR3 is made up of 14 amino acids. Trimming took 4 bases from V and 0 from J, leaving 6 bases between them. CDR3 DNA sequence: TGTGCCAGCAGCTCTACGACGAACACCGGGGAGCTGTTTTTT. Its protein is CASSSTTNTGELFF.

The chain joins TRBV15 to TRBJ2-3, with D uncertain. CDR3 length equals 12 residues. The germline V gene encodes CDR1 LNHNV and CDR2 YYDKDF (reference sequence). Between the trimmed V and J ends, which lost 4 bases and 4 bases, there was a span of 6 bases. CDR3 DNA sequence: TGTGCCACCAGCAACCCATCAGATACGCAGTATTTT. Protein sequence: CATSNPSDTQYF.

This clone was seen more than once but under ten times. The CDR3 DNA is TGCGCCAGCAGCTACGGACAGGGTGGCGAGACCCAGTACTTC. This sequence encodes CASSYGQGGETQYF. The chain carries TRBV5-1 and TRBJ2-5, with TRBD1 matching 8 bases. The J segment lost 5 bases and the V segment lost 3 bases, leaving 6 bases of the junction unmatched. The CDR3 covers 14 residues. Germline V gene data show CDR1 as SGHRS and CDR2 as YFSETQ.

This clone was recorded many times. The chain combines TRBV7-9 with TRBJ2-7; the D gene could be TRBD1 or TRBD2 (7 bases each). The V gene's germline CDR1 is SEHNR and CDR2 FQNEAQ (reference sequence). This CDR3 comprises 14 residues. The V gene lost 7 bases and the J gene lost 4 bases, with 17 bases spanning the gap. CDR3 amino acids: CASTNTGEGYEQYF. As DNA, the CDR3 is TGTGCCAGCACCAATACAGGGGAGGGTTACGAGCAGTACTTC.

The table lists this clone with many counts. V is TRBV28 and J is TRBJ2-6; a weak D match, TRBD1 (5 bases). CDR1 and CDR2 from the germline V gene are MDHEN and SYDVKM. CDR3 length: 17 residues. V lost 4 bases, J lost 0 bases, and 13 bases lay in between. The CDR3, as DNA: TGTGCCAGCAGTTCCGTGACAGTAAGCTCTGGGGCCAACGTCCTGACTTTC. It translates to CASSSVTVSSGANVLTF.

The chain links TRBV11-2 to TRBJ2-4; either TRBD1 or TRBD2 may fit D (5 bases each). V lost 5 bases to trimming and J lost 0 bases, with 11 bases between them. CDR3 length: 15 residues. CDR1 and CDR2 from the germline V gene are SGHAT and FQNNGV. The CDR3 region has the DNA TGTGCCAGCAGCCCAGGGACCTTAGCCAAAAACATTCAGTACTTC. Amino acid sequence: CASSPGTLAKNIQYF.

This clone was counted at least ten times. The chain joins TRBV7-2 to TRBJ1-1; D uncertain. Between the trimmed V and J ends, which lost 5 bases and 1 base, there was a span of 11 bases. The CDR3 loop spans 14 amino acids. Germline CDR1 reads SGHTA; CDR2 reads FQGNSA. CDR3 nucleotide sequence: TGTGCCAGCAGCATCAGACACTCGAACACTGAAGCTTTCTTT. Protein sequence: CASSIRHSNTEAFF.

CDR3 sequence (DNA): TGTGCCAGCAGCCCCTCATTTGAGCTTAATGAGCAGTTCTTC. It yields the protein CASSPSFELNEQFF. The V call is TRBV7-3, the J call TRBJ2-1, with no clear D. From germline, CDR1 is SGHTA and CDR2 FQGTGA. This CDR3 spans 14 amino acids. V was shortened by 5 bases and J by 7 bases, with 15 bases between the two germline ends. The complete variable domain, with remaining parts taken from reference TRBV7-3 and TRBJ2-1, reads GAGVSQTPSNKVTEKGKYVELRCDPISGHTALYWYRQSLGQGPEFLIYFQGTGAADDSGLPNDRFFAVRPEGSVSTLKIQRTERGDSAVYLCASSPSFELNEQFFGPGTRLTVL.

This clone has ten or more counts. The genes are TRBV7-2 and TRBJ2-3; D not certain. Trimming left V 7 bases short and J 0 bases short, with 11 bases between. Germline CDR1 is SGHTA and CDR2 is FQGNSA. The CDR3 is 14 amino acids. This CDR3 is CASTLRGSTDTQYF. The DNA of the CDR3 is TGTGCCAGCACCCTAAGAGGTAGCACAGATACGCAGTATTTT.

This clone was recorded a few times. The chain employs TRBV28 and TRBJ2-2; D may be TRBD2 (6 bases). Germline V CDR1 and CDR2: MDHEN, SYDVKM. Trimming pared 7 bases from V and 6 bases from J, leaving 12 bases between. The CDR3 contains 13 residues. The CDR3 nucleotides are TGTGCCAGCACCCCGGGGGTGGCCGGGGAGCTGTTTTTT. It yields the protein CASTPGVAGELFF.

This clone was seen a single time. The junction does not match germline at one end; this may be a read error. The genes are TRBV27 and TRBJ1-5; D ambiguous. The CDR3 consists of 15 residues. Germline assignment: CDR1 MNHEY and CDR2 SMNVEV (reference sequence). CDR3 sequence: CACSLSYGWDQPQHF. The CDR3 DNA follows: TGTGCCTGCAGTTTATCGTATGGGTGGGATCAGCCCCAGCATTTT.

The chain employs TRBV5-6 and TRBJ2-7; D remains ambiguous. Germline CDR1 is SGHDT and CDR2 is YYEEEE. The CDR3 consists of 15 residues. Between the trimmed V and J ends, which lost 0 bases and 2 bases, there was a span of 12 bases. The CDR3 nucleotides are TGTGCCAGCAGCTTGGGTGGCAGGCCAACCTACGAGCAGTACTTC. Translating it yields CASSLGGRPTYEQYF.